This T cell receptor (beta chain) was sequenced in a study of blood T cell repertoires in COVID-19. Whole-study context: The study drew acute and convalescent COVID-19 samples from the United States, Italy and Spain. PBMCs, B-cell-depleted T cells, or T cells provided the cDNA or gDNA that made up the material.

Trimming cost V 1 base and J 3 bases, with 9 bases left between them. This CDR3 has 14 amino acids. Germline lookup yields CDR1 MDHEN and CDR2 SYDVKM. Seattle patients were enrolled during active infection and followed longitudinally. In the authors' methods: Researchers report that nucleated cell counts were estimated from reference gene primer amplification. Method: immunoSEQ multiplex PCR; TCRdb's copy keeps in-frame clones and lacks some. V, J and clone size are taken as reported in that table, and D and trimming were inferred from the DNA itself. This sample has hundreds of thousands of clones, with around nine tenths found just once.

The V gene is TRBV28, the J gene TRBJ2-5; D may be TRBD2 (5 bases). This TCR was recovered from a woman in her sixties or seventies with COVID-19, enrolled during active disease. Sequenced sample: peripheral blood. The CDR3 loop is CASSLFGDKETQYF. For the CDR3, the DNA is TGTGCCAGCAGTTTATTCGGGGATAAAGAGACCCAGTACTTC.